This TCR beta chain was captured in a study of cytomegalovirus exposure and HLA in healthy donors. The PCR was carried out with 60 Vbeta primers and 13 Jbeta primers. Clones were read by immunoSEQ multiplex PCR, and TCRdb kept only the in-frame ones, dropping some. The sample has roughly 120,000 clones, approximately 76% seen once; the top ten hold approximately 8.4%. This CDR3 is 12 amino acids long. CDR1 SGHRS and CDR2 YFSETQ come from the germline V gene. V dropped 4 bases and J dropped 6 bases, with 11 bases sitting between them. The sequence was obtained from a man aged 40-49 years in good health and CMV-seronegative. The specimen was PBMCs. The V gene is TRBV5-1, the J gene TRBJ2-7; possibly TRBD2 for D (5 bases). This chain's CDR3 is CASSRTEGEQYF. CDR3 nucleotides: TGCGCCAGCAGCCGAACAGAGGGCGAGCAGTACTTC. The complete variable domain, with remaining parts taken from reference TRBV5-1 and TRBJ2-7, reads KAGVTQTPRYLIKTRGQQVTLSCSPISGHRSVSWYQQTPGQGLQFLFEYFSETQRNKGNFPGRFSGRQFSNSRSEMNVSTLELGDSALYLCASSRTEGEQYFGPGTRLTVT.